This T cell receptor beta chain emerged from a study of cytomegalovirus exposure and HLA in healthy donors. Overall study results and limits: According to reports, the classifier identified cytomegalovirus status with high specificity and sensitivity.

Measured with immunoSEQ multiplex PCR; TCRdb has only the in-frame clones, and not every one. The table lists 120,000 to 150,000 clones, roughly 89% of them singletons. Regarding this clone: Its target is not known.

The TCR originated in a man between 18 and 35 years old in good health and CMV-seropositive. The material sequenced was PBMCs.

The CDR3 spells CASSFLGYTF. CDR3 DNA: TGTGCCAGCAGCTTTCTTGGCTACACCTTC. This chain connects TRBV5-8 to TRBJ1-2; D call uncertain. The length of the CDR3 is 10 residues. Germline V gene lookup returns CDR1 SGHTS and CDR2 YDEGEE. The V gene lost 2 bases and the J gene lost 7 bases, with 3 bases spanning the gap.